The rows below give T cell receptor beta chains drawn from one sample of a study of blood T cell repertoires in COVID-19. The data were produced by immunoSEQ multiplex PCR, yet TCRdb's version contains in-frame clones alone and is incomplete. The sample has about 160,000 clones, around four fifths seen once. The source material was peripheral blood. Source of these receptors: a woman aged 80 or over with acute or convalescent COVID-19. Each CDR3 is given with its conserved first and last residue. D genes are given only for firm matches. Rows give clone size only sometimes, using once, few, many, or a class for an expanded clone.

clone_size	d_call	v_call	j_call	cdr3_aa	cdr3_nt
-	TRBD2	TRBV2	TRBJ2-7	CASGREYEQYF	TGTGCCAGCGGGAGGGAGTACGAGCAGTACTTC
once	-	TRBV2	TRBJ1-6	CASSLDSPPLHF	TGTGCCAGCAGCCTAGACAGTCCACCCCTCCACTTT
-	-	TRBV7-8	TRBJ1-3	CASTPRQVSGNTIYF	TGTGCCAGCACGCCCCGGCAGGTCTCTGGAAACACCATATATTTT
-	-	TRBV12-3/TRBV12-4	TRBJ2-1	CASRARDEQFF	TGTGCCAGCAGGGCTAGAGATGAGCAGTTCTTC
-	TRBD2	TRBV7-6	TRBJ2-1	CASSLAREGLIYEQFF	TGTGCCAGCAGCTTAGCGCGGGAGGGCCTCATCTATGAGCAGTTCTTC
-	TRBD2	TRBV7-2	TRBJ2-5	CASSSGGRAGETQYF	TGTGCCAGCAGCTCGGGCGGGAGGGCCGGAGAGACCCAGTACTTC
-	-	TRBV25-1	TRBJ1-1	CATTGITDTEAFF	TGTGCCACCACAGGGATCACCGACACTGAAGCTTTCTTT
-	TRBD2	TRBV2	TRBJ2-7	CASAGDAYEQYF	TGTGCCAGCGCGGGAGATGCCTACGAGCAGTACTTC
-	-	TRBV10-3	TRBJ2-3	CAISDYDRRSTDTQYF	TGTGCCATCAGTGACTACGACAGGAGGAGCACAGATACGCAGTATTTT
-	-	TRBV10-3	TRBJ2-7	CAISEAGRSLSYEQYF	TGTGCCATCAGTGAGGCGGGACGGAGTTTATCCTACGAGCAGTACTTC
-	TRBD2	TRBV20-1	TRBJ2-7	CSASRLGTSGRSYEQYF	TGCAGTGCTAGTAGGCTAGGGACTAGCGGGAGGTCCTACGAGCAGTACTTC
-	-	TRBV2	TRBJ1-2	CASSGVIGRAEFYGYTF	TGTGCCAGCAGTGGGGTAATCGGCAGGGCCGAGTTCTATGGCTACACCTTC
few	-	TRBV18	TRBJ2-4	CASSPPRVENIQYF	TGTGCCAGCTCACCACCGAGAGTGGAAAACATTCAGTACTTC
-	-	TRBV9	TRBJ2-7	CASSPRQPTNPMEQYF	TGTGCCAGCAGCCCCCGACAGCCCACCAACCCTATGGAGCAGTACTTC
-	-	TRBV5-1	TRBJ1-2	CASSLSRDNYGYTF	TGCGCCAGCAGCTTGTCCAGGGATAACTATGGCTACACCTTC
-	-	TRBV1	TRBJ2-5	CTSSQVVISGTLGETQYF	TGCACCAGCAGCCAAGTAGTGATTAGCGGGACCCTGGGAGAGACCCAGTACTTC
-	-	TRBV20-1	TRBJ2-7	CSAQTGNEQYF	TGCAGTGCCCAAACAGGGAACGAGCAGTACTTC
-	TRBD2	TRBV6-1	TRBJ2-3	CASSARLAGGLTDTQYF	TGTGCCAGCAGTGCCCGACTAGCGGGAGGACTCACAGATACGCAGTATTTT
few	-	TRBV18	TRBJ2-7	CASSPRDRRGYEQYF	TGTGCCAGCTCACCACGGGACCGGCGGGGCTACGAGCAGTACTTC